This T cell receptor beta chain was recorded in a study of T cells in women clearing cervical HPV infection. Note on this clone: The CDR3 goes on 3 residues after the read ends, and that part is filled in from the germline J gene.

This CDR3 is built from 14 residues. V lost 0 bases to trimming and J lost 0 bases, with 8 bases between them. The germline V gene encodes CDR1 DFQATT and CDR2 SNEGSKA (reference sequence). The data were produced by immunoSEQ multiplex PCR, yet TCRdb's version contains in-frame clones alone and is incomplete. The sample spans about 32,000 clones; the ten largest clones claim about 4.6%. Source material: blood buffy coat. The chain uses TRBV20-1 and TRBJ1-1, with D unresolved. The sequence derives from a woman between 18 and 69 years old with a cervical HPV16 infection that either progressed to CIN3+ or cleared (not recorded which). The covered CDR3 bases are TGCAGTGCTAGAGATCCAGTCATGAACACTGAA. It yields the protein CSARDPVMNTE. The whole CDR3 protein is CSARDPVMNTEAFF.